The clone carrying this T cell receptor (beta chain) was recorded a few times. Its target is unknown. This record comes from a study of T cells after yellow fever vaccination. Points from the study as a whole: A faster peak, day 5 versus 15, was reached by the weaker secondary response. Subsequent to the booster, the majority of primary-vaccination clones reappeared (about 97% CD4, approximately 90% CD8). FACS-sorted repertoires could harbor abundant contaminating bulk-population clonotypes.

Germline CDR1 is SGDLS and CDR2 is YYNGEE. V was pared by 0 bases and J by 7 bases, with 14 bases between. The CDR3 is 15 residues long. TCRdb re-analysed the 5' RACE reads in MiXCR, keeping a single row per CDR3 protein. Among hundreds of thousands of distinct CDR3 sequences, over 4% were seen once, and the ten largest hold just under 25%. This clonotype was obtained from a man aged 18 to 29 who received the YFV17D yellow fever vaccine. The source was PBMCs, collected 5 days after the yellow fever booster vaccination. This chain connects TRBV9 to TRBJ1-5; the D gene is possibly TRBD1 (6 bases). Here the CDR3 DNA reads TGTGCCAGCAGCGTAGGCCCACAGGGCGGCCAGCCCCAGCATTTT. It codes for CASSVGPQGGQPQHF.